The following is a T cell receptor (beta chain) sequence with its context. This clonotype showed up just a few times. Which antigen it targets is not known. No much larger clone exists at a distance of one base, and base qualities are not known. Between the V and J ends, shortened by 6 bases and 5 bases respectively, the junction contains 10 bases. For CDR1 and CDR2, the germline V gene lists SQVTM and ANQGSEA. Spanning cysteine to phenylalanine, the CDR3 consists of 12 amino acids. Only the CDR3 portion is preserved as DNA: 36 bases, with reading frame beginning at the first base. This entry belongs to a study of identical twins (dated by TCRdb to between 2015 and 2016). About the study as a whole: To test whether fetal clonotypes persist, the study used deep sequencing on TCR alpha and beta repertoires from monozygotic twins, unrelated adults of various ages, and cord blood. Replicate twin experiments were performed at different times using different library preparation protocols to rule out contamination. Broad study findings and their caveats: Conclusions relied on cross-sectional statistical analysis, since the same donors could not be followed over many years. Invariant T cells such as MAIT and iNKT could partly confound zero-insertion analyses, although diverse VJ usage argued against such confounding for most clonotypes. Compared with coincidental sharing between unrelated individuals, out-of-frame TCR alpha sequences shared between twins had an excess of sequences with low generation probability. Out-of-frame TCR alpha sharing in monozygotic twins was systematically underestimated by recombination models, whereas sharing between unrelated individuals was in agreement with the recombination models. In beta out-of-frame sequences, excess twin sharing was weaker, because having fewer shared sequences lowered the signal-to-noise ratio. Abundant cord blood beta clonotypes had fewer insertions, young adult naive repertoires showed a similar but weaker trend, and memory repertoires showed no such trend.

Every donor in the study was a healthy Caucasian. Three pairs of female monozygotic twins, all aged about 18 to 30 years, were included in the twin cohort. Peripheral blood mononuclear cells were used as the source from which RNA for TCR libraries was isolated. The library was made by 5' RACE. The listed sequencing device is Illumina HiSeq 2000. Template switching introduced a universal primer binding site; the final cDNA contained a unique molecular identifier, enabling accurate counting of TCR cDNA molecules. Specific primers in the conserved constant-segment region were used to synthesize first-strand cDNA for the TCR alpha and beta chains. To control for contamination, every cDNA library carried two barcodes: a SMART-Mk sample barcode plus Illumina barcodes. TruSeq adapter sequences and Illumina sample barcodes were added in two successive PCR steps. TCR alpha and beta cDNA libraries were sequenced on the Illumina HiSeq platform with custom primers. The study's own analysis went as follows. MiGEC was used to process raw reads and extract unique molecular identifiers, and MiXCR was used to find CDR3 positions. Recombination models were inferred per individual with the repgenHMM and IGoR tools using an EM algorithm. The analysis of shared clonotypes was done with the tcR package in R, with sharing normalized by the product of cloneset sizes. To study raw recombination free of thymic and clonal selection effects, out-of-frame nonproductive sequences were analyzed. TCRdb reprocessed the public reads (quality trimming at Q25 with fastp, clone calling with MiXCR) and kept in-frame beta chains. Rows are combined by CDR3 protein, so each entry shows the most common genes and DNA. In this record, the V and J calls reflect TCRdb's handling and not the investigators' own analysis. Counted in this sample were roughly 690,000 distinct CDR3 sequences; about 20% of them appeared once. Of the sample, roughly 4% is held by the ten largest clones.

These data also formed part of another study, on T cells expressing NK-cell markers. That second report states: In sorted CD3+CD56+NKG2C+, CD3+CD56+NKG2C- and CD3+CD56-NKG2C+ T-cell subsets from eight donors, TCR beta-chain repertoires were profiled. Among the eight sequenced donors, only one was HCMV-seronegative, while the other seven were HCMV-seropositive. To restrict sorting to alphabetaTCR-expressing T cells, an anti-gammadeltaTCR antibody was added in several experiments. In a handful of donors, the dominant CD3+CD56+NKG2C+ clonotypes ranked among the top 10 CD8+ clonotypes, making up about 1.0-8% of CD8+ T cells. Those dominant clonotypes were again the most abundant among CD3+CD56-NKG2C+ cells in a few donors, at 28.3-60.1%. Whether the expanded NKG2C-expressing T cell clones were specific for HCMV antigens remained unclear. All eight donors whose samples were sequenced were randomly selected healthy volunteers, three of them men and five women. HCMV-specific IgG was detected in serum with a commercial ELISA kit to determine HCMV serostatus. For 5 or 6 donors, unsorted PBMC were also used to sequence bulk peripheral blood T-cell repertoires. Reads were demultiplexed and grouped by UMI with MIGEC, and clonotypes were assembled and quantified with MiTCR. To remove erroneous sequences, TCR cDNA sequences were retained only when supported by two or more reads. Downstream repertoire analysis used the tcR package, and clonotypes were matched across fractions by CDR3 nucleotide sequence plus V segment. VDJmatch was used to annotate antigen specificity against VDJdb, with one amino acid substitution allowed in CDR3.

Sequencing used PBMCs. This TCR derives from a woman in her late teens or twenties in good health. Rearrangement joined TRBV29-1 to TRBJ2-2; the D gene is possibly TRBD1, with 6 bases matching. The CDR3 amino acid sequence is: CSVPTGTGELFF. The DNA sequence reads TGCAGCGTCCCTACAGGGACCGGGGAGCTGTTTTTT.